This T cell receptor beta chain was identified in a study of blood T cell repertoires in COVID-19. About the research overall: The United States, Italy and Spain provided the acute and convalescent COVID-19 samples. PBMCs, B-cell-depleted T cells, or T cells provided the cDNA or gDNA that made up the material.

Followed longitudinally, the Seattle patients had been enrolled during active infection. Authors' data handling: By means of reference gene primer amplification, nucleated cell counts were estimated. The table came from immunoSEQ multiplex PCR; TCRdb's copy has only in-frame clones and leaves some out. For V, J and clone size, that table is used; D and trimming come from the DNA. The table records over 150,000 clones, roughly 81% of them present only once. With regard to this clone: At the DNA level, this CDR3 is encoded by other sequences in the same sample as well.

The V end was cut by 2 bases, the J end by 2 bases, with 7 bases between. The CDR3 loop spans 13 amino acids. CDR1 and CDR2 (germline): SGHRS, YFSETQ. Sequences were obtained from peripheral blood. This TCR derives from a woman aged 60-75 years with COVID-19, enrolled during active disease. The chain combines TRBV5-1 with TRBJ1-2; TRBD1 is a possible D gene (5 bases). The CDR3 bases are TGCGCCAGCAGCTTCGACAGCAACTATGGCTACACCTTC. Its translation: CASSFDSNYGYTF.